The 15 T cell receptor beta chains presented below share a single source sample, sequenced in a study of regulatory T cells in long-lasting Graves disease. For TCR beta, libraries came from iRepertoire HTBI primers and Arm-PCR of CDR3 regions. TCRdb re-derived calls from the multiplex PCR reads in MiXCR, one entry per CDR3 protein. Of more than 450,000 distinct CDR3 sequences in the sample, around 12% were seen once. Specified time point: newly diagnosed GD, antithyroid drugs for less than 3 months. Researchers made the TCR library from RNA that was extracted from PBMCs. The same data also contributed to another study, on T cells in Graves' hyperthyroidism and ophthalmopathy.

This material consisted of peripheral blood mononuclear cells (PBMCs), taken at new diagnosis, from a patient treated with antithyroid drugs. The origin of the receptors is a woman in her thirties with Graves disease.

The CDR3 reads CASSLYSGSVIDTQYF. In nucleotides, the CDR3 is TGTGCCAGCAGTTTATATAGCGGGAGCGTTATAGATACGCAGTATTTT. This rearrangement joins TRBV27 to TRBJ2-3; the match to TRBD2 covers 9 bases. The CDR3 extends over 16 amino acids. The J segment lost 5 bases and the V segment lost 1 base, leaving 7 bases of the junction unmatched. From germline, CDR1 is MNHEY and CDR2 SMNVEV (reference sequence).

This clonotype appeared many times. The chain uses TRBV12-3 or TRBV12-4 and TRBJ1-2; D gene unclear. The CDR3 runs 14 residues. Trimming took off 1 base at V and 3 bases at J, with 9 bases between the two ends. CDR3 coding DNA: TGTGCCAGCAGTTTAGAGGTCACACACTATGGCTACACCTTC. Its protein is CASSLEVTHYGYTF.

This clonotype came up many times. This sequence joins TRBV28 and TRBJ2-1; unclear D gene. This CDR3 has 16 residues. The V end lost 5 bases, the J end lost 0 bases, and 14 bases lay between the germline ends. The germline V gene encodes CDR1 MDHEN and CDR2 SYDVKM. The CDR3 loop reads CASSQNPIFSYNEQFF. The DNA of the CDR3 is TGTGCCAGCAGTCAAAACCCGATTTTCTCCTACAATGAGCAGTTCTTC.

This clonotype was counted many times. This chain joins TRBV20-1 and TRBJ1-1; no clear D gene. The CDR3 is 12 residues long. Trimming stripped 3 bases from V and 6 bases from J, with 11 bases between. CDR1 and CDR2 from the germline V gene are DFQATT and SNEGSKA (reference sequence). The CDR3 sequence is CSASWGKAEAFF. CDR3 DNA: TGCAGTGCTAGTTGGGGAAAAGCTGAAGCTTTCTTT.

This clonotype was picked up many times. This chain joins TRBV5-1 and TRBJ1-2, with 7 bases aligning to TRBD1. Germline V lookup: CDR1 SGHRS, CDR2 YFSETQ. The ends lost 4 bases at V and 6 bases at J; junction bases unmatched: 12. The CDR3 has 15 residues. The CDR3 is CASSLQTGVGDGYTF. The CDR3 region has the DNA TGCGCCAGCAGCCTTCAAACAGGGGTAGGGGATGGCTACACCTTC.

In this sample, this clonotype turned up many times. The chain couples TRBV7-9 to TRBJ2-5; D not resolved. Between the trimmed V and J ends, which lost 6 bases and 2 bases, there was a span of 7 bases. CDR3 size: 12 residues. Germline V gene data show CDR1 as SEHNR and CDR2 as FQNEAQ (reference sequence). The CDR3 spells CASRGLQETQYF. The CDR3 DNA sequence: TGTGCCAGCAGAGGGTTGCAAGAGACCCAGTACTTC.

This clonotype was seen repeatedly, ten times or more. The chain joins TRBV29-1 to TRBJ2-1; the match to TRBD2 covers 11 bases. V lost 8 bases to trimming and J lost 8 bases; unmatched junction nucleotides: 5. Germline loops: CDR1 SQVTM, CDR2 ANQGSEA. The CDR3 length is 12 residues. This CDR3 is CSLLAGAHEQFF. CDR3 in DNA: TGCAGCCTACTAGCGGGAGCGCATGAGCAGTTCTTC.

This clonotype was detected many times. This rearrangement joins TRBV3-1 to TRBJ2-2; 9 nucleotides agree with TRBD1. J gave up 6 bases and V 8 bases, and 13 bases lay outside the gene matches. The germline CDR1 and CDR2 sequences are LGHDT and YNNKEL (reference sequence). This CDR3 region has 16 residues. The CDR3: CASRTKGQGRPGELFF. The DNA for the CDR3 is TGTGCCAGCCGAACGAAGGGACAGGGAAGGCCCGGGGAGCTGTTTTTT.

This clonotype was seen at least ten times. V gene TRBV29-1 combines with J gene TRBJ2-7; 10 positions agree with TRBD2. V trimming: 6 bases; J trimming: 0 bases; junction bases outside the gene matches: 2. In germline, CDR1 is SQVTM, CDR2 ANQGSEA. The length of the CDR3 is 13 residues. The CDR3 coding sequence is TGCAGCGTGAGGACTAGCGGCTCCTACGAGCAGTACTTC. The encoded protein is CSVRTSGSYEQYF.

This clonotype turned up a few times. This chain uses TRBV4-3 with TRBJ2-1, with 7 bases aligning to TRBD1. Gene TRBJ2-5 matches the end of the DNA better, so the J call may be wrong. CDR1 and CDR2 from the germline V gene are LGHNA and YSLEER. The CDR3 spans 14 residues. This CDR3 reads CASSQNRGGETQYF. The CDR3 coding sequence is TGCGCCAGCAGCCAGAACAGGGGTGGGGAGACCCAGTACTTC.

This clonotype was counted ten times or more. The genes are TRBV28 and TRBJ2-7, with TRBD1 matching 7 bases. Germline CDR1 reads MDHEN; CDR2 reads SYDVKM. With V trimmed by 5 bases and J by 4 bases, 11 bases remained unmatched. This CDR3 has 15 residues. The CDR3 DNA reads TGTGCCAGCAGTCCCCCTTTGGGACAGCAATACGAGCAGTACTTC. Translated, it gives CASSPPLGQQYEQYF. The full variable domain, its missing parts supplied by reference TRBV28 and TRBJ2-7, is DVKVTQSSRYLVKRTGEKVFLECVQDMDHENMFWYRQDPGLGLRLIYFSYDVKMKEKGDIPEGYSVSREKKERFSLILESASTNQTSMYLCASSPPLGQQYEQYFGPGTRLTVT.

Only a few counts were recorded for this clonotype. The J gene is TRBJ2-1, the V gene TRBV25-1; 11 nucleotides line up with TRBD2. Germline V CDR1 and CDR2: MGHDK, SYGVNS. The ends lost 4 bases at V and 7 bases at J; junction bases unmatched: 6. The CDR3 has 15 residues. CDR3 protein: CASSAPGLAENEQFF. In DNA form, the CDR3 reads TGTGCCAGCAGTGCTCCGGGACTAGCGGAGAATGAGCAGTTCTTC.

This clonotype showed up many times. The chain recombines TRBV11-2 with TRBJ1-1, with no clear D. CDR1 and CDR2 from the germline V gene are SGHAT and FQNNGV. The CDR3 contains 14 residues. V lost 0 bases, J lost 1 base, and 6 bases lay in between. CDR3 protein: CASSLETANTEAFF. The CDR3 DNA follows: TGTGCCAGCAGCTTAGAGACGGCGAACACTGAAGCTTTCTTT.

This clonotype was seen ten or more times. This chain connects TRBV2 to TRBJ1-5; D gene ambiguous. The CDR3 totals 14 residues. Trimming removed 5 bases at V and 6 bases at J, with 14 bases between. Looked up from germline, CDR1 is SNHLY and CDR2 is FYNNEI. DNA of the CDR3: TGTGCCAGCAGTCAGGAGGTCTCGGCTCAGCCCCAGCATTTT. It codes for CASSQEVSAQPQHF.

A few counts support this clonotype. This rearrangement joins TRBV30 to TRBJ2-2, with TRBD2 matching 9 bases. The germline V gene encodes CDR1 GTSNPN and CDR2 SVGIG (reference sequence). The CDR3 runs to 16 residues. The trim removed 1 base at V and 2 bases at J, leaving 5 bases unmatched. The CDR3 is CAWSGLAGHNTGELFF. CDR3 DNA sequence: TGTGCCTGGAGTGGCCTAGCGGGACATAACACCGGGGAGCTGTTTTTT.